The 5 T cell receptor beta chains below come from one sample, sequenced in a study of shared clonotypes between healthy human individuals. Sequencing was performed with immunoSEQ multiplex PCR; in TCRdb, only in-frame clones are kept and a portion is missing. The sample consists of about 470,000 clones, more than 75% of them appearing once. Sequencing input: PBMCs. These receptors were collected from a woman in her 40s in good health. Some clones in this sample may be carry-over from other donors' samples.

This rearrangement joins TRBV10-1 to TRBJ2-3, with 7 nucleotides matching TRBD2. With V trimmed by 1 base and J by 5 bases, 6 bases remained unmatched. CDR3 size: 15 residues. In germline, CDR1 is WNHNN, CDR2 SYGVQD (reference sequence). CDR3 in amino acids: CASSEWRERLDTQYF. Here the CDR3 DNA reads TGCGCCAGCAGTGAGTGGCGGGAGCGGTTAGATACGCAGTATTTT.

The V and J genes are TRBV5-4 and TRBJ2-1, with D perhaps TRBD1 or TRBD2 (5 bases each). The germline CDR1 and CDR2 sequences are SGHNT and YYREEE (reference sequence). This CDR3 comprises 13 residues. With 3 bases removed from V and 9 bases from J, the gap between germline ends came to 13 bases. CDR3 loop: CASSSGPQGEQFF. In DNA, the CDR3 is TGTGCCAGCAGCTCGGGACCCCAGGGTGAGCAGTTCTTC.

J is TRBJ1-5 and V is TRBV28; D is unresolved. The CDR3 spans 12 residues. The ends were cut back, 1 base at V and 5 bases at J, with 3 bases in the middle. The germline CDR1 and CDR2 sequences are MDHEN and SYDVKM. The DNA of the CDR3 is TGTGCCAGCAGTTTATTCTATCAGCCCCAGCATTTT. Translated, it gives CASSLFYQPQHF.

A word on this clone: The sample has other DNA sequences that encode this CDR3 too. The chain employs TRBV7-2 and TRBJ2-5; D gene uncertain. CDR1 and CDR2 from the germline V gene are SGHTA and FQGNSA. V lost 1 base and J lost 1, with 4 bases in between. The CDR3 sequence is 13 residues long. CDR3 amino acids: CASSLGPQETQYF. CDR3 nucleotides: TGTGCCAGCAGCTTAGGCCCCCAAGAGACCCAGTACTTC.

The genes are TRBV7-3 and TRBJ1-2, with D possibly being TRBD1 (5 bases). From germline, CDR1 is SGHTA and CDR2 FQGTGA. V shed 8 bases and J shed 1 base, with 17 bases lying between them. The CDR3 runs to 15 residues. CDR3 in DNA: TGTGCCAGCTCCGCGTCCGGGACCGATAACTATGGCTACACCTTC. Translated, it gives CASSASGTDNYGYTF.